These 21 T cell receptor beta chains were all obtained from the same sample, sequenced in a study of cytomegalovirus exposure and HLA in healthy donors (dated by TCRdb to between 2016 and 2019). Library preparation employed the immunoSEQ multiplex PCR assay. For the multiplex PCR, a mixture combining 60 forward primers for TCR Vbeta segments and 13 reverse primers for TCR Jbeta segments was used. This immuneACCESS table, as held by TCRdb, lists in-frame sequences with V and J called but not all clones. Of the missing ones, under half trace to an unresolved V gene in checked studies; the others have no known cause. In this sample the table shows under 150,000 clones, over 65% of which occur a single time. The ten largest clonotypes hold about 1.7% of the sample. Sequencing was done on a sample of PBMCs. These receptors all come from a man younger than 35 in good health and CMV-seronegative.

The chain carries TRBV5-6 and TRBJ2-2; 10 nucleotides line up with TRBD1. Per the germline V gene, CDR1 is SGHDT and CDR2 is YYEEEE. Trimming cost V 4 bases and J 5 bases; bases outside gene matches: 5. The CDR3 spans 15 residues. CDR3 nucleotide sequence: TGTGCCAGCAGCCCGGGACAGGGGACAACCGGGGAGCTGTTTTTT. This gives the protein CASSPGQGTTGELFF.

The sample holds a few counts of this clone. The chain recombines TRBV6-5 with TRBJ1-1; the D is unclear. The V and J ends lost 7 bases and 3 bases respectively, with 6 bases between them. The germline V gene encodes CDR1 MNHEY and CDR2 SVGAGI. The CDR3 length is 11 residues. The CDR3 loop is CASTGDTEAFF. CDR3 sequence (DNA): TGTGCCAGCACCGGGGACACTGAAGCTTTCTTT.

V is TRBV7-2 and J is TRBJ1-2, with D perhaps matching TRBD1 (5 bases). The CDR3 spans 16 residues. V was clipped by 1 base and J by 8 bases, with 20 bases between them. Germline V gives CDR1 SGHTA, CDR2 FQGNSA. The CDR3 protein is CASSLVAAQATGGYTF. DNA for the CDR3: TGTGCCAGCAGCTTAGTGGCGGCACAGGCTACCGGAGGCTACACCTTC.

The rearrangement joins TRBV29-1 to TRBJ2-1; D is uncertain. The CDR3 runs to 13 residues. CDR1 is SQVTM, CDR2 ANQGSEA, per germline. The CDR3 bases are TGCAGAGCGAGCGAAAGCTCCTACAATGAGCAGTTCTTC. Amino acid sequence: CRASESSYNEQFF.

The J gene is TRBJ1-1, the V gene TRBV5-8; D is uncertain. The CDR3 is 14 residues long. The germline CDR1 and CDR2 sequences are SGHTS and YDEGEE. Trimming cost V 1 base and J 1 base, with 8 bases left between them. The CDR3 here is CASSLHPKNTEAFF. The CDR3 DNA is TGTGCCAGCAGCTTGCATCCCAAGAACACTGAAGCTTTCTTT.

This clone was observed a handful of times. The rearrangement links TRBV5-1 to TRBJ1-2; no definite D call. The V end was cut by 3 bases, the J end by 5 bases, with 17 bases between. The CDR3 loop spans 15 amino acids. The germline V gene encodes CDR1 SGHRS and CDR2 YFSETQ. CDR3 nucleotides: TGCGCCAGCAGCTCCATGCGGCCTGAGGGTTATGGCTACACCTTC. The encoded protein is CASSSMRPEGYGYTF.

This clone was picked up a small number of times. This chain's CDR3 is CASSVAGQGSYEQYF. The CDR3 bases are TGTGCCAGCAGCGTAGCCGGACAGGGGAGCTACGAGCAGTACTTC. The gene calls are TRBV9 and TRBJ2-7; 9 nucleotides agree with TRBD1. CDR1 is SGDLS, CDR2 YYNGEE, per germline. The ends lost 0 bases at V and 3 bases at J; junction bases unmatched: 4. The CDR3 sequence is 15 residues long.

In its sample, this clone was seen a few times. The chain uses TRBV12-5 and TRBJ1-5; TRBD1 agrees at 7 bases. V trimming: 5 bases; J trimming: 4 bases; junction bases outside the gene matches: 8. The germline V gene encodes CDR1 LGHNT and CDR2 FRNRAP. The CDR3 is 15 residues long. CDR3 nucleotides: TGTGCTAGTGGTCCGGGGACAGTAGGTAATCAGCCCCAGCATTTT. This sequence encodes CASGPGTVGNQPQHF.

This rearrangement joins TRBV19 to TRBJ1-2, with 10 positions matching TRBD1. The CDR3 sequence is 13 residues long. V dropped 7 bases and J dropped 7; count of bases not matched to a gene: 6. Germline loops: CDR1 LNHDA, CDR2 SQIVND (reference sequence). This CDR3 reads CASIPRQGAGYTF. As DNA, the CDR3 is TGTGCCAGTATTCCCCGACAGGGGGCTGGCTACACCTTC.

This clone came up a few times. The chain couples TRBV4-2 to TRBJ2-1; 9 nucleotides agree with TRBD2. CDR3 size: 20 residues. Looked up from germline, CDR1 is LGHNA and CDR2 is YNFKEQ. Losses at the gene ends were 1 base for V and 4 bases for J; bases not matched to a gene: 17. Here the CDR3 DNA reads TGTGCCAGCAGCCAAGCCTCGGGGGGTGGCAGCGGGGGGAATTACAATGAGCAGTTCTTC. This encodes CASSQASGGGSGGNYNEQFF.

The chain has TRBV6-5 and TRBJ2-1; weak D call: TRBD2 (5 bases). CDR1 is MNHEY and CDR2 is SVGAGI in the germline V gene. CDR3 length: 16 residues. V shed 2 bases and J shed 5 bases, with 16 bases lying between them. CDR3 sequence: CASSYGFLFGDNEQFF. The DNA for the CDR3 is TGTGCCAGCAGTTACGGGTTCCTTTTCGGGGACAATGAGCAGTTCTTC.

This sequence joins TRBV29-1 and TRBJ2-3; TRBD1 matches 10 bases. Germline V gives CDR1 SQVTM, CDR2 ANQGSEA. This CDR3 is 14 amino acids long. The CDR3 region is CSILWTGGKDTQYF. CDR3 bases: TGCAGTATTCTCTGGACAGGGGGTAAGGATACGCAGTATTTT.

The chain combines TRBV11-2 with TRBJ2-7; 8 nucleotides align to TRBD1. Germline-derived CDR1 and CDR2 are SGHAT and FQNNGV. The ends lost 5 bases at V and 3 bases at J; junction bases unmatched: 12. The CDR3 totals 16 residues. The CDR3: CASSPRPRGQGYEQYF. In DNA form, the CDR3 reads TGTGCCAGCAGCCCCCGCCCCAGGGGGCAAGGCTACGAGCAGTACTTC.

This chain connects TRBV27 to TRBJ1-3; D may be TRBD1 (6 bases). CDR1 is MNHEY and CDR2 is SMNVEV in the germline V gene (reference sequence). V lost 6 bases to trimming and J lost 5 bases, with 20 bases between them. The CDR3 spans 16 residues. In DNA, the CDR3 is TGTGCCAGCAGACCCGCGACCGGGGGGCAGAGAAACACCATATATTTT. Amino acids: CASRPATGGQRNTIYF.

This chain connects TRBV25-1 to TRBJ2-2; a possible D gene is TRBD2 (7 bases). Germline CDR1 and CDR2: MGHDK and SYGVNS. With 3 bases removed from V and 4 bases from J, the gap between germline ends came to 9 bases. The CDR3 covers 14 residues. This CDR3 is CASSEAGATGELFF. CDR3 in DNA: TGTGCCAGCAGTGAGGCGGGGGCCACCGGGGAGCTGTTTTTT. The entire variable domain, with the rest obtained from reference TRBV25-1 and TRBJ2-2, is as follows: EADIYQTPRYLVIGTGKKITLECSQTMGHDKMYWYQQDPGMELHLIHYSYGVNSTEKGDLSSESTVSRIRTEHFPLTLESARPSHTSQYLCASSEAGATGELFFGEGSRLTVL.

The CDR3 protein is CSVLGTSGETQYF. In nucleotides, the CDR3 is TGCAGCGTCCTCGGGACTAGCGGGGAGACCCAGTACTTC. The chain links TRBV29-1 to TRBJ2-5; 12 bases map to TRBD2. V gave up 6 bases and J gave up 5 bases; unmatched junction bases: 4. The CDR3 has 13 residues. Germline loops: CDR1 SQVTM, CDR2 ANQGSEA.

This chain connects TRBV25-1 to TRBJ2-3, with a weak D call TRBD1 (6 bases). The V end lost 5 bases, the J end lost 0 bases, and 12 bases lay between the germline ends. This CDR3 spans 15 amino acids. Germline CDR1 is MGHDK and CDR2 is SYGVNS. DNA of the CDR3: TGTGCCAGCAGTTTAGGGGGTTCTAGCACAGATACGCAGTATTTT. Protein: CASSLGGSSTDTQYF.

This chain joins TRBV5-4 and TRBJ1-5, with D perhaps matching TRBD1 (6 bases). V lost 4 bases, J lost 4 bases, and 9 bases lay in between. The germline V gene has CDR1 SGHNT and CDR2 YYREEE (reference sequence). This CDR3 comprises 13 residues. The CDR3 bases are TGTGCCAGCAGCGTGGACAGAAATCAGCCCCAGCATTTT. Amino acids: CASSVDRNQPQHF.

The CDR3 region has the DNA TGTGCCAGCAGCCCAGACAGGGGTTGGCCCGGGGAGCTGTTTTTT. Its translation is CASSPDRGWPGELFF. The V call is TRBV7-2, the J call TRBJ2-2; 8 bases map to TRBD1. There are 15 residues in the CDR3. Trimming took 5 bases from V and 6 from J; bases not matched to a gene: 8. CDR1 and CDR2 from the germline V gene are SGHTA and FQGNSA.

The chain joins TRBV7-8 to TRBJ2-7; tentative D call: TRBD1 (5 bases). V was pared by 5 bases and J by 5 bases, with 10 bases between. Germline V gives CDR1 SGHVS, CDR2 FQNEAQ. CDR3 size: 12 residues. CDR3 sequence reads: CASSLTTDEQYF. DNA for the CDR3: TGTGCCAGCAGCCTCACGACAGACGAGCAGTACTTC.

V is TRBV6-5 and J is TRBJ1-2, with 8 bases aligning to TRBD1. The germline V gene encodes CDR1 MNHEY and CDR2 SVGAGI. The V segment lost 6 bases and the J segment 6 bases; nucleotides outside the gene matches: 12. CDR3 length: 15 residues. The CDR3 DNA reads TGTGCCAGCAGCCGCTCCTCCGACAGGGGAGATGGCTACACCTTC. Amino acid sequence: CASSRSSDRGDGYTF.